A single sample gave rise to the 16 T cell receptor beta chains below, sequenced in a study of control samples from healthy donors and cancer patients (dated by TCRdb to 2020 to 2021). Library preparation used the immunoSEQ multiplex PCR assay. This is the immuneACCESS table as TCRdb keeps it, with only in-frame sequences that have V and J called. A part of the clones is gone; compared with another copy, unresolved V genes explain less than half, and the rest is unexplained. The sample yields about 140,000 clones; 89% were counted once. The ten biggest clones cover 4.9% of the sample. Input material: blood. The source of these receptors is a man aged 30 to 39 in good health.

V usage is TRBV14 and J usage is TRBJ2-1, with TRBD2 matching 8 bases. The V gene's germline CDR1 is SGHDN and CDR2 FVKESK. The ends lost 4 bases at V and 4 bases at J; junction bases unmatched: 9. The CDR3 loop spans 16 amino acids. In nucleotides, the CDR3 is TGTGCCAGCAGCCCTGATTGGCTAGCGGGTTACAATGAGCAGTTCTTC. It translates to CASSPDWLAGYNEQFF.

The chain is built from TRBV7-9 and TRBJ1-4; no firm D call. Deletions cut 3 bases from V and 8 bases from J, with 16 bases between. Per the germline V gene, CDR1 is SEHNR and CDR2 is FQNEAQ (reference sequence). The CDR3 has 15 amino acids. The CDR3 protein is CASSFSPPIGEKLFF. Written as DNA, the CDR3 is TGTGCCAGCAGCTTTTCCCCCCCTATTGGGGAAAAACTGTTTTTT.

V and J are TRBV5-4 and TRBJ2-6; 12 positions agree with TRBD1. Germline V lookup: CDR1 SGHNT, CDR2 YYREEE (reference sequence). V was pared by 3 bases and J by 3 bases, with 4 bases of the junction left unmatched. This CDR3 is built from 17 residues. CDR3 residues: CASSSGTGGVGANVLTF. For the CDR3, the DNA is TGTGCCAGCAGCTCCGGGACAGGGGGCGTTGGGGCCAACGTCCTGACTTTC.

Here the CDR3 DNA reads TGTGCCACCAGTGATCGGACCCACACAGATACGCAGTATTTT. Its translation: CATSDRTHTDTQYF. The chain couples TRBV24-1 to TRBJ2-3; D gene uncertain. Germline CDR1 reads KGHDR; CDR2 reads SFDVKD. V lost 3 bases to trimming and J lost 2 bases, with 8 bases between them. The CDR3 length is 14 residues.

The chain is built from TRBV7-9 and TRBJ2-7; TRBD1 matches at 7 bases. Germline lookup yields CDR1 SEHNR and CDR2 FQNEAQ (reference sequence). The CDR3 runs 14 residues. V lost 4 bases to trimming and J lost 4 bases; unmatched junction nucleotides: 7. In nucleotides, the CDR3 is TGTGCCAGCAGCTCCGTGACAGGGTCGTACGAGCAGTACTTC. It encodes CASSSVTGSYEQYF.

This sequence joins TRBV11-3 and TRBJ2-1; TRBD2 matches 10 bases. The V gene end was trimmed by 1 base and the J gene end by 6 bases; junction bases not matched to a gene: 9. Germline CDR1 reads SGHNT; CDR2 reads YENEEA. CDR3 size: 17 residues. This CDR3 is CASSLGGESSGSNEQFF. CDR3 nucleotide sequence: TGTGCCAGCAGCTTAGGGGGGGAGTCTAGCGGGAGCAATGAGCAGTTCTTC.

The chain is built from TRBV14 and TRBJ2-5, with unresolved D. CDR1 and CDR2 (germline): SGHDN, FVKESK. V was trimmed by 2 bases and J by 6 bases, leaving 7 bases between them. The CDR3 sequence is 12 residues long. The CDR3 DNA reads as TGTGCCAGCAGCCAAATAGAGAAGACCCAGTACTTC. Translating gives CASSQIEKTQYF.

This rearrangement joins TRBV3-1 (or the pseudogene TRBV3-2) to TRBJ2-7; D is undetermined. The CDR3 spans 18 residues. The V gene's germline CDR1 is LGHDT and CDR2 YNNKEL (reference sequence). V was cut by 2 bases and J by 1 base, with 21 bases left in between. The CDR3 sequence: CASSQYYVFGQGSYEQYF. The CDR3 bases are TGTGCCAGCAGCCAATATTACGTATTTGGGCAAGGGTCCTACGAGCAGTACTTC.

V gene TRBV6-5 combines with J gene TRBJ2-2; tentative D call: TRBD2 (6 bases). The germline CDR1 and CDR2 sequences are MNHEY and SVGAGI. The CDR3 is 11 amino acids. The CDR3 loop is CAIGGTGELFF. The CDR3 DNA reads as TGTGCAATCGGGGGTACCGGGGAGCTGTTTTTT.

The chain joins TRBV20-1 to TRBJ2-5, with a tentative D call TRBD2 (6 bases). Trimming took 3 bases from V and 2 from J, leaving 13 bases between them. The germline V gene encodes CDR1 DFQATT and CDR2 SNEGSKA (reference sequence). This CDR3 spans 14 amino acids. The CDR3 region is CSASIPGLQETQYF. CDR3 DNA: TGCAGTGCTAGTATCCCGGGACTGCAAGAGACCCAGTACTTC.

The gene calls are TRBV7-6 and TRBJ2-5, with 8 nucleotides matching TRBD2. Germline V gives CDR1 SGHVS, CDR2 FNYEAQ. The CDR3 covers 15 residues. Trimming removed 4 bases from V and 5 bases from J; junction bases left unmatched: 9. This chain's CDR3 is CASSYSGGQGETQYF. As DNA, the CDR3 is TGTGCCAGCAGCTACAGCGGGGGCCAGGGGGAGACCCAGTACTTC.

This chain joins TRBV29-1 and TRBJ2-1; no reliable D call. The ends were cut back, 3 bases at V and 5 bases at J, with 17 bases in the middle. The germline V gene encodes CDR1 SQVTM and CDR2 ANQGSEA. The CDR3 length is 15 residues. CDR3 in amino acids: CSVEGRESWDNEQFF. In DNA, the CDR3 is TGCAGCGTTGAGGGTAGGGAATCTTGGGACAATGAGCAGTTCTTC.

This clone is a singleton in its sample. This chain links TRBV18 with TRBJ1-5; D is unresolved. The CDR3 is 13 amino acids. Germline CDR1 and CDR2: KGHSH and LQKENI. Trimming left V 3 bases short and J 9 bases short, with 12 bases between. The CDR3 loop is CASSPAEGTPQHF. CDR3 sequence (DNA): TGTGCCAGCTCACCGGCGGAGGGTACGCCCCAGCATTTT. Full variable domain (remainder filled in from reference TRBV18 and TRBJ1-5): NAGVMQNPRHLVRRRGQEARLRCSPMKGHSHVYWYRQLPEEGLKFMVYLQKENIIDESGMPKERFSAEFPKEGPSILRIQQVVRGDSAAYFCASSPAEGTPQHFGDGTRLSIL.

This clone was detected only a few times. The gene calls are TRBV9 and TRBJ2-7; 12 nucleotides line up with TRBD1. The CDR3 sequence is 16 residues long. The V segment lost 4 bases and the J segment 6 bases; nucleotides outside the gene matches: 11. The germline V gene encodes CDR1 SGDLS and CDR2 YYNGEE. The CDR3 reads CASSLRPGQGAGEQYF. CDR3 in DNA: TGTGCCAGCAGCCTAAGACCGGGACAGGGGGCCGGCGAGCAGTACTTC.

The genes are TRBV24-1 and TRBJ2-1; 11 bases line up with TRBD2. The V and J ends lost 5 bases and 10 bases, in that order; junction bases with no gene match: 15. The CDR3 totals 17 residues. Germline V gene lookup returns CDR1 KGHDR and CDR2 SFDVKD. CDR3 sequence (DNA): TGTGCCACCAGTGCCCTCGACGTCGGGCTAGCGGGAGGCGAGCAGTTCTTC. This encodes CATSALDVGLAGGEQFF.

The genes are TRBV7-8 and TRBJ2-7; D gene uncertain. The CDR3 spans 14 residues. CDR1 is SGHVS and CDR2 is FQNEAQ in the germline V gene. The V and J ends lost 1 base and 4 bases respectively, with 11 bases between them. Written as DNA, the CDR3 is TGTGCCAGCAGCTTAGGCGGCAACTCTTACGAGCAGTACTTC. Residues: CASSLGGNSYEQYF.